These T cell receptor beta chains were read from a single sample in a study of shared clonotypes between healthy human individuals. This table comes from immunoSEQ multiplex PCR, and its TCRdb copy is limited to in-frame clones, with some not included. This repertoire shows 110,000 or so clones, about 71% found once; its top ten account for 24%. The sequenced material came from memory CD8+ T cells sorted from blood. These receptors all stem from a woman under 40 in good health. The CDR3 runs from the conserved cysteine through the conserved F or W. Rows give clone size only sometimes, using once, few, many, or a class for an expanded clone.

size	V	J	CDR3
.	TRBV4-2	TRBJ1-1	CASSLPGGGATEAFF
once	TRBV10-3	TRBJ1-1	CAISCQGTQGRAFF
.	TRBV13	TRBJ2-5	CASTDRDYEETQYF
few	TRBV7-2	TRBJ2-7	CASSPRQGEANEQYF
.	TRBV2	TRBJ1-1	CATDSNTEAFF
many	TRBV9	TRBJ2-1	CASSPGGWTALFYNEQFF
.	TRBV4-1	TRBJ2-3	CASREGGGGDTQYF
.	TRBV6-5	TRBJ2-3	CASSSRHGKRTDTQYF
.	TRBV2	TRBJ2-1	CASSGLANNEQFF
.	TRBV6-1	TRBJ2-7	CASSERGSPYEQYF
.	TRBV20-1	TRBJ2-7	CSAPRYSEQYF
.	TRBV10-3	TRBJ2-2	CAISETSWVTGELFF
.	TRBV11-1	TRBJ1-1	CASSLIANTEAFF
.	TRBV5-4	TRBJ1-1	CASYRDPRWNTEAFF
.	TRBV13	TRBJ2-5	CASSPDRGDETQYF
.	TRBV2	TRBJ2-7	CASSEALVYEQYF
.	TRBV5-1	TRBJ2-5	CASSPGREQETQYF